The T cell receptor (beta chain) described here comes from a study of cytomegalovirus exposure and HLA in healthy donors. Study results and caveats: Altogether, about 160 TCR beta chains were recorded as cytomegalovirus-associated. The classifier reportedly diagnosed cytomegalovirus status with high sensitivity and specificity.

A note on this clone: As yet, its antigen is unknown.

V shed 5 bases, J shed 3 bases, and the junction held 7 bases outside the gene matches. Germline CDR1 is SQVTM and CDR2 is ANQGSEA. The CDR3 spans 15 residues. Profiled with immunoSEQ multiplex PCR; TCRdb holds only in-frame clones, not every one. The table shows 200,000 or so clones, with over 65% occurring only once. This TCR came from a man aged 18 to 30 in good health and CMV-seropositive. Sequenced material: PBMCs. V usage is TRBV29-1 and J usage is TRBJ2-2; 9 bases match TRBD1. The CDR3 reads CSVPTDRGDTGELFF. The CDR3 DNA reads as TGCAGCGTTCCGACGGACAGGGGCGACACCGGGGAGCTGTTTTTT.